This TCR beta chain is from a study of Ad26.COV2.S vaccination and SARS-CoV-2 variants. Whole-study findings and limits: An underestimation of total T cell responses may have resulted from the TCR breadth and depth analyses. Non-spike TCR breadth showed similarity between vaccine and placebo recipients. Individuals receiving vaccine had higher spike-specific TCR breadth than placebo recipients did.

The treatment: around 19 received Ad26.COV2.S at low or high dose, single or two shots; roughly 5 received placebo; per-sample allocation not given. At day 63 after the first vaccine or placebo injection, samples were drawn. Vaccine was an Ad26 vector expressing Wuhan-strain SARS-CoV-2 spike. V was cut by 0 bases and J by 4 bases, with 23 bases left in between. CDR1 and CDR2 (germline): SGHDT, YYEEEE. The CDR3 has 18 residues. This table comes from immunoSEQ multiplex PCR, and its TCRdb copy is limited to in-frame clones, with some not included. Of some 350,000 clones detected, around 84% appear once; the ten largest clones hold 3% to 4%. Points on this clone: Its antigen is unidentified.

Sequencing used peripheral blood, obtained in a trial of Ad26.COV2.S vaccine versus placebo. The gene calls are TRBV5-6 and TRBJ2-7, with D hard to call. The sequence was obtained from a person between 18 and 60 years old who received the Ad26.COV2.S COVID-19 vaccine or a placebo. The CDR3 DNA sequence: TGTGCCAGCAGCTTGGTTGGTCCCCTACAGTTGACTTCTTACGAGCAGTACTTC. Residues: CASSLVGPLQLTSYEQYF.